This TCR beta chain was documented in a study of blood T cell repertoires in COVID-19. Under the authors' procedure: Quantification of nucleated cells was approximated via reference gene primer amplification. Libraries were prepared by immunoSEQ multiplex PCR; TCRdb keeps only in-frame clonotypes and omits some of them. The V and J calls and clone size come from that table; D and trimming were worked out from the DNA. The data hold approximately 12,000 clones, with 65% to 90% observed a single time. Specimen: peripheral blood. The sequence was collected from a woman in her sixties or seventies with acute or convalescent COVID-19.

CDR3 amino acids: CASTPTGTGRSTF. The CDR3 DNA is TGTGCCAGCACCCCGACCGGGACAGGACGTTCCACCTTC. The genes are TRBV6-5 and TRBJ1-2; TRBD1 agrees at 8 bases. V was clipped by 7 bases and J by 13 bases; unmatched bases: 14. CDR1 and CDR2 (germline): MNHEY, SVGAGI. CDR3 length: 13 residues.